This TCR beta chain emerged from a study of Ad26.COV2.S vaccination and SARS-CoV-2 variants. In the study overall: Sample donor was a member of the COV1001 Ad26.COV2.S trial arm. Study-level points and caveats: Non-spike TCR breadth was similar in vaccine and placebo recipients. Recipients given vaccine exceeded placebo recipients in spike-specific TCR breadth.

The CDR3 runs 15 residues. The V gene's germline CDR1 is MNHEY and CDR2 SVGEGT. The germline V and J ends were trimmed by 2 bases and 2 bases, with 10 bases remaining between them. With regard to this clone: Its antigen remains unidentified.

Using immunoSEQ multiplex PCR, the repertoire was profiled, and TCRdb retains in-frame clones only, with some absent. This sample has under 550,000 clones, with more than 80% found just once. The treatment denotes: around 19 received Ad26.COV2.S at low or high dose, single or two shots; 5 received placebo; per-sample allocation not given. Repertoires come from day 63 after the first vaccine or placebo injection. Adults aged 18-55 years in Boston included the donor. This receptor was identified in a person between 18 and 60 years old who received the Ad26.COV2.S COVID-19 vaccine or a placebo. The chain couples TRBV6-2 or TRBV6-3 to TRBJ2-1, with D possibly TRBD2 on 6 matching bases. Source: peripheral blood, taken in a trial of Ad26.COV2.S vaccine versus placebo. CDR3 residues: CASSYAGLPYNEQFF. CDR3 DNA: TGTGCCAGCAGTTACGCGGGGCTGCCCTACAATGAGCAGTTCTTC.